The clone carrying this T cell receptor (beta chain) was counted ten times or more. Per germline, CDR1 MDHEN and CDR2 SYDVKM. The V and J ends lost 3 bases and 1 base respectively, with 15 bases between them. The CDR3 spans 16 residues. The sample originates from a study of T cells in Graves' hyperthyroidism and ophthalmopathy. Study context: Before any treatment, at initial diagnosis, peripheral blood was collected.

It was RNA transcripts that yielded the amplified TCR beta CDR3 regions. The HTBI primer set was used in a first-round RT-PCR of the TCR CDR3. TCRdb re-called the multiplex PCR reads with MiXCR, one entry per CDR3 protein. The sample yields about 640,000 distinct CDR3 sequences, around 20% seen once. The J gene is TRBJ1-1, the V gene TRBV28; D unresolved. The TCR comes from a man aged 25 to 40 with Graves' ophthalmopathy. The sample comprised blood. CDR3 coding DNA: TGTGCCAGCAGTTTCCCTTCGTCAGACGAGAACACTGAAGCTTTCTTT. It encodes CASSFPSSDENTEAFF.